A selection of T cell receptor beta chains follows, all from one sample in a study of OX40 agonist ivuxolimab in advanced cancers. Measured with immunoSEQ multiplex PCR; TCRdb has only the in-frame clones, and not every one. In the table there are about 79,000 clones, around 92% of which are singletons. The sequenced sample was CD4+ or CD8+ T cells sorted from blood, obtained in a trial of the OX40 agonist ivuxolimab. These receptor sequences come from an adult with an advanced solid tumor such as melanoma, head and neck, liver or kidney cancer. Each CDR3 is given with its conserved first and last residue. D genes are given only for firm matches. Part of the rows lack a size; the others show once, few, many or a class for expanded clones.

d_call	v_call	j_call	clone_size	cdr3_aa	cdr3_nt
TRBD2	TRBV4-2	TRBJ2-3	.	CASSQEAGGPSDTQYF	TGTGCCAGCAGCCAAGAAGCGGGAGGGCCCTCGGATACGCAGTATTTT
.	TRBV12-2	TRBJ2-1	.	CASRLAKLAGDPNEQFF	TGTGCAAGTCGCTTAGCTAAACTAGCGGGAGACCCCAATGAGCAGTTCTTC
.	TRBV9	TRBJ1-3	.	CASSVGTNSGNTIYF	TGTGCCAGCAGCGTGGGGACCAACTCTGGAAACACCATATATTTT
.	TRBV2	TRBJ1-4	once	CASSKNLQTGLFKEKLFF	TGTGCCAGCAGCAAAAATTTGCAGACAGGTTTATTTAAAGAAAAACTGTTTTTT
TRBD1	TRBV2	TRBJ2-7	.	CASGRQGSYEQYF	TGTGCCAGCGGAAGACAGGGGTCCTACGAGCAGTACTTC
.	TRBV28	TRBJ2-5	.	CASSLGEETQYF	TGTGCCAGCAGTTTAGGGGAAGAGACCCAGTACTTC
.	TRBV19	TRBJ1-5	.	CASSIAGDQPQHF	TGTGCCAGTAGTATTGCGGGAGATCAGCCCCAGCATTTT
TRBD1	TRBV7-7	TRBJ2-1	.	CASSLAGAQGENEQFF	TGTGCTAGCAGCTTAGCAGGGGCCCAGGGGGAGAATGAGCAGTTCTTC
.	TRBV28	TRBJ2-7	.	CASSLLSEQYF	TGTGCCAGCAGTCTTCTATCCGAGCAGTACTTC
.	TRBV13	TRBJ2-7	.	CASSHAGWEGSSYEQYF	TGTGCCAGCAGCCACGCAGGATGGGAAGGAAGCTCCTACGAGCAGTACTTC
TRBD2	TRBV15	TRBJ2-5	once	CATSRDLAGGPQHETQYF	TGTGCCACCAGCAGAGATCTAGCGGGAGGGCCCCAACATGAGACCCAGTACTTC
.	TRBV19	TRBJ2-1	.	CASRSDASYNEQFF	TGTGCCAGTAGGTCTGACGCTTCCTACAATGAGCAGTTCTTC
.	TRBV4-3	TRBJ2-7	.	CASSPSRASSYEQYF	TGCGCCAGCAGCCCAAGCAGGGCTTCTTCCTACGAGCAGTACTTC
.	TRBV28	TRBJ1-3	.	CASGQPQGNTIYF	TGTGCCAGCGGCCAACCACAGGGAAACACCATATATTTT
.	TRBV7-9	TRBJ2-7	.	CASSLAGTTYEQYF	TGTGCCAGCAGCTTGGCCGGGACAACCTACGAGCAGTACTTC
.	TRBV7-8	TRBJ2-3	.	CAVKVTSTDTQYF	TGTGCCGTCAAGGTTACTAGCACAGATACGCAGTATTTT
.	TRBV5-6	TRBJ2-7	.	CASGAGPGVRYEQYF	TGTGCCAGTGGGGCTGGGCCGGGAGTCCGATACGAGCAGTACTTC
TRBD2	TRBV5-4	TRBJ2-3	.	CASSLGSSGRARTDTQYF	TGTGCCAGCAGCTTGGGCTCCTCCGGGAGGGCTAGAACAGATACGCAGTATTTT
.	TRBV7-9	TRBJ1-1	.	CASSSSGARGTEAFF	TGTGCCAGCAGCTCCTCAGGGGCAAGGGGGACTGAAGCTTTCTTT
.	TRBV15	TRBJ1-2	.	CATSRVTENYGYTF	TGTGCCACCAGCAGAGTGACGGAAAACTATGGCTACACCTTC
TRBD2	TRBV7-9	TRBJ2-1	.	CASSRLAGGLGDEQFF	TGTGCCAGCAGCCGCCTGGCGGGAGGCCTTGGGGATGAGCAGTTCTTC
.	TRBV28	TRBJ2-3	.	CASSLKDTQYF	TGTGCCAGCAGTTTGAAAGATACGCAGTATTTT
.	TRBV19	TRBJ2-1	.	CASSMRGGTYNEQFF	TGTGCCAGTAGTATGAGGGGCGGGACCTACAATGAGCAGTTCTTC
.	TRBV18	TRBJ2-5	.	CASSLDGQETQYF	TGTGCCAGCTCACTAGACGGCCAAGAGACCCAGTACTTC
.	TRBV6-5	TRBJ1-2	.	CASSDRLYYGYTF	TGTGCCAGCAGTGATCGTCTGTACTATGGCTACACCTTC
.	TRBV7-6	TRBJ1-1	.	CASSSLDGLGATEAFF	TGTGCCAGCAGCTCGTTGGATGGGTTGGGTGCCACTGAAGCTTTCTTT
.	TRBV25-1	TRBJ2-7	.	CASSNPVGVSYEQYF	TGTGCCAGCAGTAACCCGGTGGGGGTCTCCTACGAGCAGTACTTC
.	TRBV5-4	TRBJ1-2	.	CARSLGILYGYTF	TGTGCCAGAAGCTTGGGTATCCTCTATGGCTACACCTTC
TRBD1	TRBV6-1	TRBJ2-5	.	CASNRDRGETQYF	TGTGCCAGCAATCGGGACAGGGGAGAGACCCAGTACTTC
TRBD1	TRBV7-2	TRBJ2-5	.	CASSLVTGDETQYF	TGTGCCAGCAGCTTAGTTACAGGGGACGAGACCCAGTACTTC
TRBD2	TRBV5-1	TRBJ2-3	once	CASSLAGLPTDTQYF	TGCGCCAGCAGCTTGGCGGGACTACCCACAGATACGCAGTATTTT